The rows below give T cell receptor beta chains drawn from one sample of a study of blood T cell repertoires in COVID-19. Sequencing was performed with immunoSEQ multiplex PCR; in TCRdb, only in-frame clones are kept and a portion is missing. The sample gives about 170,000 clones, around four fifths of which show up once; under 3.5% is in the top ten. Sequenced material: peripheral blood. These receptors all stem from an elderly woman with COVID-19, enrolled during active disease. Both conserved end residues are part of each CDR3. A D gene is named only where the DNA matches it firmly. For some rows the clone size is stated as once, few or many, or as a class when expanded; others skip it.

abundance: NA; d_gene: TRBD1; v_gene: TRBV2; j_gene: TRBJ1-3; CDR3aa: CASRVTGGSGNTIYF; CDR3nt: TGTGCCAGCAGGGTAACAGGGGGCTCTGGAAACACCATATATTTT
abundance: NA; d_gene: NA; v_gene: TRBV5-4; j_gene: TRBJ2-3; CDR3aa: CASSSEADTQYF; CDR3nt: TGTGCCAGCAGCTCGGAGGCAGATACGCAGTATTTT
abundance: NA; d_gene: TRBD1; v_gene: TRBV11-3; j_gene: TRBJ2-3; CDR3aa: CASSPRQGAGDTQYF; CDR3nt: TGTGCCAGCAGCCCACGACAGGGGGCTGGAGATACGCAGTATTTT
abundance: NA; d_gene: TRBD1; v_gene: TRBV5-4; j_gene: TRBJ1-6; CDR3aa: CASSARQGKISPLHF; CDR3nt: TGTGCCAGCAGCGCAAGACAGGGGAAGATATCACCCCTCCACTTT
abundance: NA; d_gene: NA; v_gene: TRBV7-3; j_gene: TRBJ2-3; CDR3aa: CASSPLIETPQYF; CDR3nt: TGTGCCAGCAGCCCCCTTATTGAGACTCCGCAGTATTTT
abundance: few; d_gene: TRBD1; v_gene: TRBV28; j_gene: TRBJ2-7; CDR3aa: CASSLSGQGRGEQYF; CDR3nt: TGTGCCAGCAGCCTCTCCGGACAGGGAAGAGGGGAGCAGTACTTC
abundance: NA; d_gene: TRBD2; v_gene: TRBV7-2; j_gene: TRBJ2-1; CDR3aa: CASSPRTSSYNEQFF; CDR3nt: TGTGCCAGCAGCCCACGGACTAGCTCCTACAATGAGCAGTTCTTC
abundance: once; d_gene: TRBD1; v_gene: TRBV7-2; j_gene: TRBJ2-2; CDR3aa: CASSFPAGTGHTGELFF; CDR3nt: TGTGCCAGCAGCTTCCCCGCGGGGACAGGTCACACCGGGGAGCTGTTTTTT
abundance: NA; d_gene: TRBD2; v_gene: TRBV24-1; j_gene: TRBJ2-2; CDR3aa: CATSDPTSGHTGELFF; CDR3nt: TGTGCCACCAGTGATCCGACTAGCGGACACACCGGGGAGCTGTTTTTT
abundance: NA; d_gene: NA; v_gene: TRBV2; j_gene: TRBJ2-7; CDR3aa: CASSPGTRSYEQYF; CDR3nt: TGTGCCAGCAGTCCCGGGACAAGGTCCTACGAGCAGTACTTC
abundance: NA; d_gene: NA; v_gene: TRBV3-1/TRBV3-2; j_gene: TRBJ1-2; CDR3aa: CASSPRVEGTSGTF; CDR3nt: TGTGCCAGCAGCCCGCGCGTGGAGGGAACTAGTGGAACCTTC
abundance: NA; d_gene: TRBD2; v_gene: TRBV10-2; j_gene: TRBJ2-1; CDR3aa: CASSEWGLAGESDEQFF; CDR3nt: TGCGCCAGCAGTGAGTGGGGACTAGCGGGAGAGTCCGACGAGCAGTTCTTC
abundance: NA; d_gene: NA; v_gene: TRBV11-2; j_gene: TRBJ1-6; CDR3aa: CASSLSGQGLSNSPLHF; CDR3nt: TGTGCCAGCAGCTTATCTGGCCAGGGGTTGTCGAATTCACCCCTCCACTTT
abundance: NA; d_gene: TRBD1; v_gene: TRBV11-3; j_gene: TRBJ2-5; CDR3aa: CASSSDRGRETQYF; CDR3nt: TGTGCCAGCAGCTCGGACAGGGGGCGAGAGACCCAGTACTTC
abundance: NA; d_gene: NA; v_gene: TRBV7-2; j_gene: TRBJ2-7; CDR3aa: CASRRDRSSYEQYF; CDR3nt: TGTGCCAGCAGGCGGGACCGGAGCTCCTACGAGCAGTACTTC
abundance: NA; d_gene: NA; v_gene: TRBV11-2; j_gene: TRBJ2-1; CDR3aa: CASSTTQGQLLPQFF; CDR3nt: TGTGCCAGCAGCACTACGCAGGGACAACTTCTTCCGCAGTTCTTC
abundance: NA; d_gene: TRBD2; v_gene: TRBV11-2; j_gene: TRBJ2-1; CDR3aa: CASSLDHLNPSGPLYEQFF; CDR3nt: TGTGCCAGCAGCTTAGATCATCTCAACCCTAGCGGGCCTTTATATGAGCAGTTCTTC
abundance: NA; d_gene: NA; v_gene: TRBV6-1; j_gene: TRBJ1-1; CDR3aa: CASRDGVVTEAFF; CDR3nt: TGTGCCAGCAGGGACGGGGTGGTCACTGAAGCTTTCTTT
abundance: NA; d_gene: NA; v_gene: TRBV30; j_gene: TRBJ2-7; CDR3aa: CAWSRGLATYEQYF; CDR3nt: TGTGCCTGGAGCCGAGGCTTGGCCACCTACGAGCAGTACTTC
abundance: NA; d_gene: TRBD1; v_gene: TRBV10-3; j_gene: TRBJ2-6; CDR3aa: CAISPWTGGSGANVLTF; CDR3nt: TGTGCCATCAGTCCTTGGACAGGGGGCTCTGGGGCCAACGTCCTGACTTTC
abundance: NA; d_gene: NA; v_gene: TRBV19; j_gene: TRBJ2-1; CDR3aa: CASSIDGLSYNEQFF; CDR3nt: TGTGCCAGTAGTATTGACGGACTCTCCTACAATGAGCAGTTCTTC
abundance: NA; d_gene: TRBD1; v_gene: TRBV5-5; j_gene: TRBJ2-7; CDR3aa: CASRDRGQISYEQYF; CDR3nt: TGTGCCAGCAGGGACAGGGGGCAGATATCCTACGAGCAGTACTTC
abundance: few; d_gene: TRBD1; v_gene: TRBV12-3/TRBV12-4; j_gene: TRBJ2-7; CDR3aa: CASSFQGAYEQYF; CDR3nt: TGTGCCAGCAGTTTTCAGGGGGCGTACGAGCAGTACTTC
abundance: NA; d_gene: NA; v_gene: TRBV29-1; j_gene: TRBJ2-3; CDR3aa: CSLVPSADTQYF; CDR3nt: TGCAGCCTTGTGCCTAGCGCAGATACGCAGTATTTT
abundance: NA; d_gene: TRBD1; v_gene: TRBV10-2; j_gene: TRBJ1-1; CDR3aa: CASSLQGVNTEAFF; CDR3nt: TGCGCCAGCAGCCTACAGGGGGTTAACACTGAAGCTTTCTTT
abundance: few; d_gene: TRBD1; v_gene: TRBV15; j_gene: TRBJ2-7; CDR3aa: CATSQAPGQDYEQYF; CDR3nt: TGTGCCACCAGCCAAGCCCCGGGACAGGACTACGAGCAGTACTTC
abundance: NA; d_gene: TRBD2; v_gene: TRBV19; j_gene: TRBJ2-7; CDR3aa: CASRRTAGGDEQYF; CDR3nt: TGTGCCAGTAGAAGAACAGCGGGAGGCGACGAGCAGTACTTC
abundance: NA; d_gene: TRBD2; v_gene: TRBV5-1; j_gene: TRBJ2-3; CDR3aa: CASSFSGRDTDTQYF; CDR3nt: TGCGCCAGCAGCTTTAGCGGGAGGGACACAGATACGCAGTATTTT
abundance: NA; d_gene: TRBD1; v_gene: TRBV10-3; j_gene: TRBJ1-2; CDR3aa: CAIRNQGDAYGYTF; CDR3nt: TGTGCCATCAGGAATCAGGGGGACGCTTATGGCTACACCTTC
abundance: NA; d_gene: NA; v_gene: TRBV4-3; j_gene: TRBJ1-2; CDR3aa: CASSQDARGYGYTF; CDR3nt: TGCGCCAGCAGCCAAGATGCGAGGGGGTATGGCTACACCTTC
abundance: NA; d_gene: TRBD1; v_gene: TRBV28; j_gene: TRBJ1-2; CDR3aa: CASSSNRGVYGYTF; CDR3nt: TGTGCCAGCAGTTCTAACAGGGGGGTCTATGGCTACACCTTC
abundance: NA; d_gene: TRBD2; v_gene: TRBV20-1; j_gene: TRBJ2-7; CDR3aa: CSASPGLVGSEQYF; CDR3nt: TGCAGTGCTAGTCCGGGACTAGTGGGCTCCGAGCAGTACTTC
abundance: NA; d_gene: TRBD2; v_gene: TRBV11-2; j_gene: TRBJ2-3; CDR3aa: CASSPGGLAGVTDTQYF; CDR3nt: TGTGCCAGCAGCCCCGGGGGACTAGCGGGCGTCACAGATACGCAGTATTTT
abundance: NA; d_gene: TRBD1; v_gene: TRBV29-1; j_gene: TRBJ2-4; CDR3aa: CSVMTGPSFQAKNIQYF; CDR3nt: TGCAGCGTAATGACAGGGCCATCATTCCAAGCCAAAAACATTCAGTACTTC
abundance: NA; d_gene: NA; v_gene: TRBV30; j_gene: TRBJ2-3; CDR3aa: CAWGLLTDTQYF; CDR3nt: TGTGCCTGGGGTTTACTGACAGATACGCAGTATTTT
abundance: NA; d_gene: TRBD1; v_gene: TRBV30; j_gene: TRBJ2-1; CDR3aa: CAWSSWGTGTTPSYNEQFF; CDR3nt: TGTGCCTGGAGTTCATGGGGGACAGGGACCACTCCCTCCTACAATGAGCAGTTCTTC
abundance: NA; d_gene: NA; v_gene: TRBV5-1; j_gene: TRBJ2-7; CDR3aa: CASSLGRGITYEQYF; CDR3nt: TGCGCCAGCAGCTTGGGGCGCGGGATCACGTACGAGCAGTACTTC
abundance: NA; d_gene: TRBD2; v_gene: TRBV7-2; j_gene: TRBJ2-5; CDR3aa: CASSLAVLAGGPQTQYF; CDR3nt: TGTGCCAGCAGCTTAGCCGTACTAGCGGGGGGGCCTCAGACCCAGTACTTC
abundance: NA; d_gene: NA; v_gene: TRBV20-1; j_gene: TRBJ1-2; CDR3aa: CSASRPENYGYTF; CDR3nt: TGCAGTGCTAGTCGTCCGGAGAACTATGGCTACACCTTC